The T cell receptor beta chain under discussion was sequenced for a study of beta chain features in type 1 diabetes. Study context: Comparable age, gender and cell yields were observed in patients relative to healthy donors. Findings of the study overall: Moderate yet significant TCRB CDR3 shortening was seen in Type 1 diabetes patients in all four CD4+ subsets. Sampled from patients, naive, central memory and Treg TCRB repertoires appeared more similar than those sampled from healthy donors.

Every isolated RNA sample was fully reverse transcribed, so sequencing captured expressed TCRB transcripts. Assay: immunoSEQ multiplex PCR; the TCRdb copy retains only in-frame clones and omits some. The sample consists of about 220,000 clones, approximately 10% of them appearing once. CD45RO/CCR7/CD25/CD127/CD95/CD27 sorting isolated CD4+ naive, central memory, regulatory and stem cell-like memory cells. This clone was detected only a few times. Its antigen remains unidentified. CDR1 SQVTM and CDR2 ANQGSEA come from the germline V gene. With 4 bases removed from V and 1 base from J, the gap between germline ends came to 10 bases. The CDR3 consists of 13 residues.

This clonotype was obtained from a man aged 18 to 35 in good health. The sample consisted of central memory CD4+ T cells from blood. V and J are TRBV29-1 and TRBJ2-5, with D perhaps matching TRBD1 (5 bases). The CDR3 region has the DNA TGCAGCGTTGGACAGACACGCCAAGAGACCCAGTACTTC. Translation: CSVGQTRQETQYF.